This TCR beta chain was identified during a study of T cell repertoires in cytomegalovirus infection. Study-wide points: Ex vivo, HLA-C-restricted CMV-specific TCR beta clonotypes prevailed over the rest of the response.

The V end was cut by 4 bases, the J end by 4 bases, with 13 bases between. The germline gives CDR1 ENHRY, CDR2 SYGVKD. This CDR3 region has 14 residues. A word on this clonotype: The antigen remains undetermined.

One entry per CDR3 protein results from TCRdb running MiXCR on the reads. The repertoire includes roughly 320,000 distinct CDR3 sequences, over 7.5% of them detected once, and approximately 4.7% sits in the top ten. The TCR originated in a human donor in good health (CMV status not recorded). Some clones in this sample may be carry-over from other donors' samples. The sample taken for sequencing was PBMCs. V gene TRBV10-3 combines with J gene TRBJ1-2; D perhaps matches TRBD1 (6 bases). CDR3 coding DNA: TGTGCCATCAGTGGGACAGCAAACGGCTATGGCTACACCTTC. Its translation is CAISGTANGYGYTF.